The 27 T cell receptor beta chains below were found in one sample sequenced in a study of CD8+ T cells in alopecia areata. In each case, RNA was isolated and then reverse transcribed into cDNA as the sequencing template. Only in-frame clones appear in the TCRdb table, and some are missing; sequencing was by immunoSEQ multiplex PCR. Altogether 150,000 to 200,000 clones are present, 55% being singletons, with the ten largest covering about 4.4%. The sequenced material came from CD4+ T cells sorted from blood. The source is a human donor in good health.

The rearrangement uses TRBV29-1 and TRBJ2-7; D possibly uses TRBD1 or TRBD2 (5 bases each). The V gene lost 6 bases and the J gene lost 6 bases, with 18 bases spanning the gap. The CDR3 loop spans 13 amino acids. Germline V gives CDR1 SQVTM, CDR2 ANQGSEA. This chain's CDR3 is CSVSGTKLVEQYF. The DNA for the CDR3 is TGCAGCGTATCCGGGACGAAACTGGTCGAGCAGTACTTC.

This clone was counted a few times. This sequence joins TRBV7-9 and TRBJ1-1; D is ambiguous. CDR1 and CDR2 (germline): SEHNR, FQNEAQ (reference sequence). The CDR3 contains 11 residues. V lost 3 bases to trimming and J lost 3 bases, with 2 bases between them. CDR3 bases: TGTGCCAGCAGCTTCCACACTGAAGCTTTCTTT. As protein: CASSFHTEAFF.

V gene TRBV5-6 combines with J gene TRBJ2-7; weak D call: TRBD1 (6 bases). V dropped 2 bases and J dropped 5 bases, with 14 bases sitting between them. The CDR3 spans 14 residues. Germline CDR1 and CDR2: SGHDT and YYEEEE. Here the CDR3 DNA reads TGTGCCAGCAGCTTCAGTTGGTCAGGGGACGAGCAGTACTTC. It specifies CASSFSWSGDEQYF. Full variable domain (remainder filled in from reference TRBV5-6 and TRBJ2-7): DAGVTQSPTHLIKTRGQQVTLRCSPKSGHDTVSWYQQALGQGPQFIFQYYEEEERQRGNFPDRFSGHQFPNYSSELNVNALLLGDSALYLCASSFSWSGDEQYFGPGTRLTVT.

The chain carries TRBV5-1 and TRBJ2-2; 11 bases line up with TRBD2. Per the germline V gene, CDR1 is SGHRS and CDR2 is YFSETQ. Germline trimming cut 2 bases from V and 3 bases from J; bases unmatched to any gene: 3. This CDR3 spans 16 amino acids. For the CDR3, the DNA is TGCGCCAGCAGCTTTAGCGGGAGGGCCCACACCGGGGAGCTGTTTTTT. Translation gives CASSFSGRAHTGELFF.

This clone was observed once. The chain couples TRBV23-1 to TRBJ2-3; 8 bases agree with TRBD2. Being an ORF, TRBV23-1 has a function that is uncertain. This CDR3 comprises 15 residues. Germline trimming cut 6 bases from V and 2 bases from J; bases unmatched to any gene: 7. The CDR3 nucleotides read TGCGCCAGCAGGTTAGCGGGACATTACACAGATACGCAGTATTTT. Translating it yields CASRLAGHYTDTQYF.

V and J are TRBV6-5 and TRBJ2-7, with 9 bases lining up with TRBD1. Trimming at V came to 5 bases and at J to 2 bases, leaving 4 bases not matched to a gene. The V gene's germline CDR1 is MNHEY and CDR2 SVGAGI. The CDR3 spans 14 residues. The CDR3 coding sequence is TGTGCCAGCAGTAACGGGGACAGGGCCTACGAGCAGTACTTC. Its translation: CASSNGDRAYEQYF.

This clone has a count of ten or more. This chain uses TRBV5-1 with TRBJ1-1, with D perhaps matching TRBD1 (5 bases). Germline-derived CDR1 and CDR2 are SGHRS and YFSETQ. CDR3 length equals 15 residues. Trimming left V 4 bases short and J 1 base short, with 14 bases between. The CDR3 DNA follows: TGCGCCAGCAGCAAAGGACACGCCGGGAACACTGAAGCTTTCTTT. Its protein is CASSKGHAGNTEAFF.

In its sample, this clone was seen a few times. This sequence joins TRBV29-1 and TRBJ2-1, with a possible D match to TRBD2 (6 bases). CDR1 is SQVTM and CDR2 is ANQGSEA in the germline V gene. The CDR3 covers 14 residues. The ends were cut back, 4 bases at V and 6 bases at J, with 16 bases in the middle. CDR3 sequence reads: CSVAGPGSGNEQFF. The CDR3 DNA reads as TGCAGCGTTGCAGGACCCGGGAGTGGCAATGAGCAGTTCTTC.

This chain joins TRBV2 and TRBJ2-3, with D uncertain. The CDR3 extends over 11 amino acids. Germline-derived CDR1 and CDR2 are SNHLY and FYNNEI. V shed 0 bases and J shed 8 bases, with 3 bases lying between them. The CDR3 DNA sequence: TGTGCCAGCAGTGAAGCCTCTACGCAGTATTTT. Translation gives CASSEASTQYF.

The genes are TRBV27 and TRBJ1-2; no firm D call. The germline gives CDR1 MNHEY, CDR2 SMNVEV (reference sequence). The V end lost 8 bases, the J end lost 4 bases, and 20 bases lay between the germline ends. There are 15 residues in the CDR3. The CDR3 DNA is TGTGCCAGCGCCCTAACAGCGACAAAGCCCTATGGCTACACCTTC. Translating it yields CASALTATKPYGYTF.

The CDR3 here is CASSWTGWNTGELFF. The CDR3 nucleotides are TGCGCCAGCAGCTGGACAGGCTGGAACACCGGGGAGCTGTTTTTT. The genes are TRBV5-1 and TRBJ2-2; 7 positions agree with TRBD1. The germline V gene has CDR1 SGHRS and CDR2 YFSETQ. Trimming removed 3 bases from V and 1 base from J; junction bases left unmatched: 3. This CDR3 has 15 residues.

This clone has a handful of counts. The chain uses TRBV7-9 and TRBJ1-1; no definite D call. Germline values: CDR1 SEHNR, CDR2 FQNEAQ (reference sequence). With 4 bases removed from V and 2 bases from J, the gap between germline ends came to 11 bases. CDR3 length: 14 amino acids. The CDR3 bases are TGTGCCAGCAGCTACGAACCCCCCAACACTGAAGCTTTCTTT. Translation: CASSYEPPNTEAFF.

V gene TRBV27 combines with J gene TRBJ2-3; D call uncertain. Germline V lookup: CDR1 MNHEY, CDR2 SMNVEV (reference sequence). Trimming removed 6 bases at V and 2 bases at J, with 9 bases between. The CDR3 consists of 13 residues. This CDR3 is CASRAAFTDTQYF. The CDR3 coding sequence is TGTGCCAGCAGGGCCGCGTTCACAGATACGCAGTATTTT.

The chain uses TRBV29-1 and TRBJ2-2; 7 nucleotides align to TRBD1. Germline CDR1 SQVTM, CDR2 ANQGSEA. V shed 7 bases, J shed 7 bases, and the junction held 9 bases outside the gene matches. The CDR3 runs to 13 residues. The CDR3 is CSAATGDIGELFF. The CDR3 DNA reads TGCAGCGCCGCCACAGGGGATATCGGGGAGCTGTTTTTT.

The chain joins TRBV29-1 to TRBJ1-1; D might be TRBD1 (5 bases). The CDR3 contains 12 residues. V lost 7 bases and J lost 1, with 10 bases in between. CDR1 is SQVTM and CDR2 is ANQGSEA in the germline V gene. CDR3 region: CSAQTANTEAFF. The CDR3 DNA reads TGCAGCGCTCAGACAGCGAACACTGAAGCTTTCTTT.

In this sample, this clone turned up a few times. This chain joins TRBV29-1 and TRBJ2-7, with D possibly matching TRBD2 (5 bases). Germline V gives CDR1 SQVTM, CDR2 ANQGSEA. The CDR3 spans 14 residues. V lost 6 bases, J lost 3 bases, and 18 bases lay in between. The CDR3 region has the DNA TGCAGCGTCGGGAACCCACCTGGGATCTACGAGCAGTACTTC. Translating gives CSVGNPPGIYEQYF.

The rearrangement links TRBV6-1 to TRBJ1-2; D is ambiguous. Germline assignment: CDR1 MNHNS and CDR2 SASEGT. V was trimmed by 1 base and J by 8 bases, leaving 8 bases between them. The CDR3 consists of 12 residues. The CDR3 DNA reads as TGTGCCAGCAGTGAAGTGAGACCAGGCTACACCTTC. Its translation: CASSEVRPGYTF.

This chain connects TRBV6-5 to TRBJ1-1; maybe TRBD1 (6 bases). Germline V gives CDR1 MNHEY, CDR2 SVGAGI. There are 13 residues in the CDR3. Trimming took 7 bases from V and 1 from J, leaving 10 bases between them. The CDR3 DNA is TGTGCCAGCAAAACACAGGGGAACACTGAAGCTTTCTTT. Its translation: CASKTQGNTEAFF.

The table lists this clone with a count of one. V gene TRBV29-1 combines with J gene TRBJ2-7, with TRBD1 matching over 11 bases. This CDR3 spans 15 amino acids. Germline V gives CDR1 SQVTM, CDR2 ANQGSEA. Trimming removed 1 base from V and 0 bases from J; junction bases left unmatched: 2. CDR3 nucleotides: TGCAGCGTTGAAGCCGGGACAGGGGGCTCCTACGAGCAGTACTTC. Translating it yields CSVEAGTGGSYEQYF.

CDR3 DNA: TGCAGCGTTGAACAAGGTGCTGGGGCCAACGTCCTGACTTTC. As protein: CSVEQGAGANVLTF. V gene TRBV29-1 combines with J gene TRBJ2-6, with no clear D. The CDR3 contains 14 residues. The V gene lost 2 bases and the J gene lost 2 bases, with 7 bases spanning the gap. Germline V gene data show CDR1 as SQVTM and CDR2 as ANQGSEA.

This clone was recorded a few times. Distinct nucleotide sequences in the sample also encode this CDR3. The V call is TRBV29-1, the J call TRBJ2-7; unclear D gene. The CDR3 runs 12 residues. CDR1 SQVTM and CDR2 ANQGSEA come from the germline V gene. Trimming shortened V by 5 bases and J by 1 base, and 9 bases separated the two germline ends. The CDR3 reads CSVTDGSYEQYF. CDR3 nucleotides: TGCAGCGTTACGGACGGTTCCTACGAGCAGTACTTC.

In this sample, this clone turned up a few times. The chain employs TRBV28 and TRBJ2-7; D is undetermined. Per germline, CDR1 MDHEN and CDR2 SYDVKM. V was pared by 3 bases and J by 3 bases, with 15 bases between. The CDR3 sequence is 15 residues long. Written as DNA, the CDR3 is TGTGCCAGCAGTTTCTCTGTCAGGAGTCTCTACGAGCAGTACTTC. It encodes CASSFSVRSLYEQYF.

This clone was detected once. This chain links TRBV5-1 with TRBJ2-7; D tentatively fits TRBD1 or TRBD2 (6 bases each). The CDR3 extends over 15 amino acids. V dropped 4 bases and J dropped 2 bases, with 16 bases sitting between them. Looked up from germline, CDR1 is SGHRS and CDR2 is YFSETQ. As DNA, the CDR3 is TGCGCCAGCAGCGCCGCGGGACAACCCCCCTACGAGCAGTACTTC. Translated: CASSAAGQPPYEQYF.

Only a few counts were recorded for this clone. This chain links TRBV5-6 with TRBJ1-2; D is unresolved. Germline V gives CDR1 SGHDT, CDR2 YYEEEE. V was pared by 3 bases and J by 5 bases, with 23 bases between. The CDR3 extends over 17 amino acids. CDR3 DNA: TGTGCCAGCAGCTCGCTAGGAGGCCGAGGTGGCGAGTATGGCTACACCTTC. It translates to CASSSLGGRGGEYGYTF.

This sequence joins TRBV29-1 and TRBJ2-7; 10 nucleotides line up with TRBD2. CDR3 length: 13 residues. The germline CDR1 and CDR2 sequences are SQVTM and ANQGSEA. The J segment lost 3 bases and the V segment lost 2 bases, leaving 1 base of the junction unmatched. CDR3 DNA: TGCAGCGTTGAACGGACTAGCGGCTACGAGCAGTACTTC. Encoded protein: CSVERTSGYEQYF.

This clone came up a few times. CDR3 amino acids: CSALLQGSANQPQHF. As DNA, the CDR3 is TGCAGCGCTCTACTCCAGGGTTCTGCGAATCAGCCCCAGCATTTT. This chain links TRBV29-1 with TRBJ1-5; a possible D gene is TRBD1 (5 bases). Germline CDR1 SQVTM, CDR2 ANQGSEA. The CDR3 has 15 residues. V was pared by 7 bases and J by 4 bases, with 20 bases between.

This chain joins TRBV2 and TRBJ1-5; tentative D call: TRBD1 (5 bases). This CDR3 is built from 15 residues. The V end was cut by 6 bases, the J end by 3 bases, with 15 bases between. The germline V gene encodes CDR1 SNHLY and CDR2 FYNNEI. The CDR3 loop is CASSPRVGANQPQHF. The CDR3 nucleotides are TGTGCCAGCAGCCCCAGGGTTGGGGCCAATCAGCCCCAGCATTTT.